A selection of T cell receptor beta chains follows, all from one sample in a study of cytomegalovirus exposure and HLA in healthy donors. Profiling relied on immunoSEQ multiplex PCR, and the TCRdb table lists in-frame clones only, not all of them. The top ten hold about 0.26% of the sample, which has about 190,000 clones, about four fifths seen once. Input material: PBMCs. The receptors here all came from a boy under 18 in good health and CMV-seronegative. CDR3s include the opening cysteine and the closing phenylalanine or tryptophan. A D gene is named only where the DNA matches it firmly. Not every row has a clone size; where given, it reads once, few, many or a size class.

d_gene: TRBD2
j_gene: TRBJ2-3
v_gene: TRBV9
abundance: NA
CDR3nt: TGTGCCAGCAGCGGAGTTTTCGGGAGGGCCACAGATACGCAGTATTTT
CDR3aa: CASSGVFGRATDTQYF

d_gene: TRBD1
j_gene: TRBJ1-5
v_gene: TRBV10-3
abundance: few
CDR3nt: TGTGCCACCACTCACCTGGGACAGGGACAGGGTGGTAGCAATCAGCCCCAGCATTTT
CDR3aa: CATTHLGQGQGGSNQPQHF

d_gene: NA
j_gene: TRBJ2-1
v_gene: TRBV5-1
abundance: NA
CDR3nt: TGCGCCAGCAGCCTCAGCCCGGAGTGGAATGAGCAGTTCTTC
CDR3aa: CASSLSPEWNEQFF

d_gene: TRBD2
j_gene: TRBJ2-2
v_gene: TRBV18
abundance: NA
CDR3nt: TGTGCCAGCTCACCGCTCGGGGGGGCAGGTGTCACCGGGGAGCTGTTTTTT
CDR3aa: CASSPLGGAGVTGELFF

d_gene: TRBD1
j_gene: TRBJ2-7
v_gene: TRBV5-6
abundance: NA
CDR3nt: TGTGCCAGCAAACCGGGACAGGGCTCCTACGAGCAGTACTTC
CDR3aa: CASKPGQGSYEQYF

d_gene: TRBD2
j_gene: TRBJ2-7
v_gene: TRBV7-9
abundance: NA
CDR3nt: TGTGCCAGCAGCGCTACGGGGACTAACCCTAACGAGCAGTACTTC
CDR3aa: CASSATGTNPNEQYF

d_gene: NA
j_gene: TRBJ1-6
v_gene: TRBV4-3
abundance: NA
CDR3nt: TGCGCCAGCAGCCAAGACGGTATAGATAATTCACCCCTCCACTTT
CDR3aa: CASSQDGIDNSPLHF

d_gene: TRBD2
j_gene: TRBJ2-1
v_gene: TRBV10-3
abundance: NA
CDR3nt: TGTGCCATCAGTGAGTCGGGACTAGCAGACTACAATGAGCAGTTCTTC
CDR3aa: CAISESGLADYNEQFF

d_gene: NA
j_gene: TRBJ1-5
v_gene: TRBV6-5
abundance: NA
CDR3nt: TGTGCCACCTCGACAGACCTTGTCGGCAATCAGCCCCAGCATTTT
CDR3aa: CATSTDLVGNQPQHF

d_gene: TRBD2
j_gene: TRBJ2-7
v_gene: TRBV7-2
abundance: few
CDR3nt: TGTGCCAGCAGCTTAGATGGTCGGGGGGGGTCCTACGAGCAGTACTTC
CDR3aa: CASSLDGRGGSYEQYF

d_gene: NA
j_gene: TRBJ1-1
v_gene: TRBV13
abundance: few
CDR3nt: TGTGCCAGCAGCTTAGGTCTTAGTTGGGGCAACACTGAAGCTTTCTTT
CDR3aa: CASSLGLSWGNTEAFF

d_gene: NA
j_gene: TRBJ1-3
v_gene: TRBV30
abundance: NA
CDR3nt: TGTGCCTGTAATTCAGGGCCTGGAAACACCATATATTTT
CDR3aa: CACNSGPGNTIYF

d_gene: TRBD2
j_gene: TRBJ2-7
v_gene: TRBV5-8
abundance: NA
CDR3nt: TGTGCCAGCAGCGCAACGGGACTAGCGGGCGATACCTCCTACGAGCAGTACTTC
CDR3aa: CASSATGLAGDTSYEQYF

d_gene: TRBD1
j_gene: TRBJ2-1
v_gene: TRBV9
abundance: NA
CDR3nt: TGTGCCAGCAGCCCCGGGACAGACAATGAGCAGTTCTTC
CDR3aa: CASSPGTDNEQFF

d_gene: NA
j_gene: TRBJ1-5
v_gene: TRBV13
abundance: NA
CDR3nt: TGTGCCAGCAGCTTAGGGGGGCCGGGTCAGCCCCAGCATTTT
CDR3aa: CASSLGGPGQPQHF

d_gene: NA
j_gene: TRBJ2-1
v_gene: TRBV4-1
abundance: NA
CDR3nt: TGCGCCAGCAGCCAAGATCGCCTAGCGCGGGCGAGGAATGAGCAGTTCTTC
CDR3aa: CASSQDRLARARNEQFF

d_gene: NA
j_gene: TRBJ1-4
v_gene: TRBV6-1
abundance: NA
CDR3nt: TGTGCCAGCAGTCAGGGGAATGGTAATGAAAAACTGTTTTTT
CDR3aa: CASSQGNGNEKLFF

d_gene: TRBD2
j_gene: TRBJ2-5
v_gene: TRBV5-1
abundance: NA
CDR3nt: TGCGCCAGCAGCTTGCGGCGGGGGGGCGAGTCCGGCCAAGAGACCCAGTACTTC
CDR3aa: CASSLRRGGESGQETQYF

d_gene: NA
j_gene: TRBJ2-7
v_gene: TRBV20-1
abundance: NA
CDR3nt: TGCAGTGCTAGAGTGGCAGAGCAGTACTTC
CDR3aa: CSARVAEQYF

d_gene: TRBD2
j_gene: TRBJ2-7
v_gene: TRBV11-2
abundance: NA
CDR3nt: TGTGCCAGCAGCGCCGGGACTAGGCGTTACGAGCAGTACTTC
CDR3aa: CASSAGTRRYEQYF

d_gene: NA
j_gene: TRBJ1-2
v_gene: TRBV9
abundance: few
CDR3nt: TGTGCCAGCAGTTTTTCCCACGACAGGCGCGCTGGCTACACCTTC
CDR3aa: CASSFSHDRRAGYTF

d_gene: TRBD1
j_gene: TRBJ2-2
v_gene: TRBV28
abundance: NA
CDR3nt: TGTGCCAGCAGTTTTTACGACAGGGACGGGCGGGAGCTGTTTTTT
CDR3aa: CASSFYDRDGRELFF

d_gene: TRBD1
j_gene: TRBJ1-5
v_gene: TRBV7-9
abundance: NA
CDR3nt: TGTGCCAGCAGCTCCTCCGGGACAGGGAATCAGCCCCAGCATTTT
CDR3aa: CASSSSGTGNQPQHF

d_gene: TRBD2
j_gene: TRBJ2-1
v_gene: TRBV28
abundance: few
CDR3nt: TGTGCCAGCAGTCAAAATGGGGCGGGAGGCCACCATGAGCAGTTCTTC
CDR3aa: CASSQNGAGGHHEQFF

d_gene: NA
j_gene: TRBJ2-7
v_gene: TRBV6-5
abundance: NA
CDR3nt: TGTGCCAGCAGTATTTCCGCGGGGAGTCCCTACGAGCAGTACTTC
CDR3aa: CASSISAGSPYEQYF

d_gene: TRBD1
j_gene: TRBJ2-7
v_gene: TRBV2
abundance: NA
CDR3nt: TGTGCCAGCAGGACCGGACAGGGAACCTACGAGCAGTACTTC
CDR3aa: CASRTGQGTYEQYF

d_gene: NA
j_gene: TRBJ1-5
v_gene: TRBV6-1
abundance: few
CDR3nt: TGTGCCAGCAGTGAACTCCCGGGACAGCCCCAGCATTTT
CDR3aa: CASSELPGQPQHF

d_gene: NA
j_gene: TRBJ1-1
v_gene: TRBV27
abundance: NA
CDR3nt: TGTGCCAGCACTAGAAACCGAAACACTGAGGCTTTCTTT
CDR3aa: CASTRNRNTEAFF

d_gene: NA
j_gene: TRBJ2-3
v_gene: TRBV5-1
abundance: NA
CDR3nt: TGCGCCAGCAGCTTGGAAAGCAACACAGATACGCAGTATTTT
CDR3aa: CASSLESNTDTQYF

d_gene: TRBD2
j_gene: TRBJ2-7
v_gene: TRBV7-2
abundance: NA
CDR3nt: TGTGCCAGCAGCACTAGCGGGAGCTTTTACGAGCAGTACTTC
CDR3aa: CASSTSGSFYEQYF

d_gene: NA
j_gene: TRBJ1-2
v_gene: TRBV30
abundance: NA
CDR3nt: TGTGCCTGGAGCAGGACATCCACTAACTATGGCTACACCTTC
CDR3aa: CAWSRTSTNYGYTF

d_gene: NA
j_gene: TRBJ2-3
v_gene: TRBV4-1
abundance: NA
CDR3nt: TGCGCCAGCAGCCAAGGGACTCTAGTAACAGATACGCAGTATTTT
CDR3aa: CASSQGTLVTDTQYF

d_gene: NA
j_gene: TRBJ1-6
v_gene: TRBV25-1
abundance: NA
CDR3nt: TGTGCCAGCAGCTCGGTAACAGGTTTCCGAAATAATTCACCCCTCCACTTT
CDR3aa: CASSSVTGFRNNSPLHF

d_gene: TRBD1
j_gene: TRBJ1-5
v_gene: TRBV27
abundance: NA
CDR3nt: TGTGCCAGCAGTCCACGGGACAGGGCAAACCAGCCCCAGCATTTT
CDR3aa: CASSPRDRANQPQHF

d_gene: NA
j_gene: TRBJ2-1
v_gene: TRBV6-5
abundance: NA
CDR3nt: TGTGCCTCCCAATCCTACAATGAGCAGTTCTTC
CDR3aa: CASQSYNEQFF

d_gene: NA
j_gene: TRBJ1-1
v_gene: TRBV19
abundance: once
CDR3nt: TGTGCCAGTAGTAAGGTAACAGTTCCGCCCAACACTGAAGCTTTCTTT
CDR3aa: CASSKVTVPPNTEAFF

d_gene: NA
j_gene: TRBJ1-1
v_gene: TRBV19
abundance: NA
CDR3nt: TGTGCCAGTAGTAGGGATGGGGAGAGAGAAGCTTTCTTT
CDR3aa: CASSRDGEREAFF

d_gene: TRBD2
j_gene: TRBJ2-2
v_gene: TRBV27
abundance: NA
CDR3nt: TGTGCCAGCAGAATAACGGGACTAGACACCGGGGAGTTGTTTTTT
CDR3aa: CASRITGLDTGELFF

d_gene: NA
j_gene: TRBJ2-3
v_gene: TRBV6-1
abundance: NA
CDR3nt: TGTGCCAGCAGTGTTAACAGGTTCACAGATACGCAGTATTTT
CDR3aa: CASSVNRFTDTQYF

d_gene: TRBD1
j_gene: TRBJ2-5
v_gene: TRBV11-3
abundance: NA
CDR3nt: TGTGCCAGCAGCCCCACAGGGGGCAGCCAAGAGACCCAGTACTTC
CDR3aa: CASSPTGGSQETQYF

d_gene: NA
j_gene: TRBJ1-5
v_gene: TRBV7-9
abundance: NA
CDR3nt: TGTGCCAGCAGCTTAGGCGGAGCAAGACAGCCCCAGCATTTT
CDR3aa: CASSLGGARQPQHF